Listed below are T cell receptor beta chains from one sample, sequenced in a study of blood T cell repertoires in COVID-19. The table came from immunoSEQ multiplex PCR; TCRdb's copy has only in-frame clones and leaves some out. Of 350,000 to 400,000 clones listed, roughly 90% are singletons. The sequenced sample consisted of peripheral blood. Receptors were obtained from a woman aged 60-75 years with COVID-19, enrolled during active disease. Each CDR3 is given with its conserved first and last residue. D genes are given only for firm matches. A clone size is listed for some rows: how often the clone was seen (once, few, many), or a class if it is expanded.

d_call clone_size j_call cdr3_length v_call cdr3_aa cdr3_nt
TRBD1 - TRBJ1-3 15 TRBV3-1/TRBV3-2 CASSYGTVSGNTIYF TGTGCCAGCAGCTACGGGACAGTCTCTGGAAACACCATATATTTT
- few TRBJ1-1 11 TRBV29-1 CSARDSTEAFF TGCAGCGCGAGAGACAGCACTGAAGCTTTCTTT
- - TRBJ2-7 13 TRBV29-1 CSVQGFGLGEQYF TGCAGCGTTCAGGGATTTGGGTTGGGGGAGCAGTACTTC
TRBD1 - TRBJ1-4 14 TRBV11-1 CASSSDRANEKLFF TGTGCCAGCAGCTCGGACAGGGCTAATGAAAAACTGTTTTTT
- - TRBJ2-7 14 TRBV19 CASSIVVGESEQYF TGTGCCAGTAGTATAGTTGTAGGGGAATCCGAGCAGTACTTC
- - TRBJ2-1 15 TRBV2 CASSEAFFAADEQFF -
TRBD2 - TRBJ2-5 14 TRBV29-1 CSVDQRGPGETQYF TGCAGCGTTGACCAGCGGGGCCCGGGAGAGACCCAGTACTTC
TRBD2 - TRBJ2-7 15 TRBV28 CAICTQGTSSYEQYF TGTGCCATCTGCACGCAGGGGACTAGCTCCTACGAGCAGTACTTC
- - TRBJ2-5 13 TRBV5-6 CASYGAAQETQYF TGTGCCAGCTATGGGGCAGCCCAAGAGACCCAGTACTTC
- once TRBJ1-2 13 TRBV7-8 CASSLGPSYGYTF TGTGCCAGCAGCTTAGGGCCTAGCTATGGCTACACCTTC